This T cell receptor beta chain originates from a study of Graves' ophthalmopathy and Graves' hyperthyroidism. V dropped 5 bases and J dropped 2 bases, with 11 bases sitting between them. The length of the CDR3 is 14 residues. Amplification of the TCR beta CDR3 regions used RNA transcripts (as template). After a first-round RT-PCR with HTBI primers, a second-round multiplex PCR was run. A single record per CDR3 protein comes from TCRdb applying MiXCR to the multiplex PCR reads. The sample holds about 400,000 distinct CDR3 sequences; roughly 21% are singletons and the top ten take around 3.2%. Only a few counts were recorded for this clonotype.

Material: peripheral blood. The receptor was derived from a woman aged 18-29 years with stable Graves' hyperthyroidism. The chain has TRBV12-3 or TRBV12-4 and TRBJ2-3; D possibly uses TRBD1 or TRBD2 (5 bases each). Here the CDR3 reads CASSLGAPTDTQYF. CDR3 nucleotide sequence: TGTGCCAGCAGTCTCGGGGCGCCCACAGATACGCAGTATTTT.